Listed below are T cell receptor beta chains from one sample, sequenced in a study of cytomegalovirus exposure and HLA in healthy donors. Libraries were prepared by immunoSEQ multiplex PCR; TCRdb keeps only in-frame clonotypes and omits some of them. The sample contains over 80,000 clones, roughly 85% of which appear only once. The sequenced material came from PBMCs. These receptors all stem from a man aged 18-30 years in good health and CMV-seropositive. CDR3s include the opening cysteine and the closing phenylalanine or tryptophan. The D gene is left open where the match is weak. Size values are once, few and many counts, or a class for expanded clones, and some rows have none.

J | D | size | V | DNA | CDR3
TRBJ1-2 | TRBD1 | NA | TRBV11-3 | TGTGCCAGCAGCTCACGGACAGGCGACTATGGCTACACCTTC | CASSSRTGDYGYTF
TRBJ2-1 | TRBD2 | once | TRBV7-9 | TGTGCCAGCAGCCCTCCGGGACTAGCAAGGGAGCAGTTCTTC | CASSPPGLAREQFF
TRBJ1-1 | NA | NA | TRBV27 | TGTGCCAGCAGTTTGGGCGAGTCAGTCGAAGCTTTCTTT | CASSLGESVEAFF
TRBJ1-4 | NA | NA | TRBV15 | TGTGCCACCAGCAGAGATCTCAGGGGAACTAATGAAAAACTGTTTTTT | CATSRDLRGTNEKLFF
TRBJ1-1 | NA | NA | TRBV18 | TGTGCCAGCTCACCACCCGGGTTCCGAAACACTGAAGCTTTCTTT | CASSPPGFRNTEAFF
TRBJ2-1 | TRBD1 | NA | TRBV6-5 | TGTGCCAGCAGTTCTCATCAGGGGGCTTCCTACAATGAGCAGTTCTTC | CASSSHQGASYNEQFF
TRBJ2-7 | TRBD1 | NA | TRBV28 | TGTGCCAGCAGTTCGGCCGGGACAGGACCCTACGAGCAGTACTTC | CASSSAGTGPYEQYF
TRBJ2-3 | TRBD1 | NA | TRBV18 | TGTGCCAGCTCACCACAAGACAGGGGAGTCATGGTAGATACGCAGTATTTT | CASSPQDRGVMVDTQYF
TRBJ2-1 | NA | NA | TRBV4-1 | TGCGCCAGCAGCCAAGGCCAGCGGCATTACAATGAGCAGTTCTTC | CASSQGQRHYNEQFF
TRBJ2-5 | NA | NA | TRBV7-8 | TGTGCCAGCAGCGCGACCAGGGCAGTGGAGACCCAGTACTTC | CASSATRAVETQYF
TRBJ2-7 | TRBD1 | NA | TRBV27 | TGTGCCAGCAGAAGGGACAGGCTTCCATCCTACGAGCAGTACTTC | CASRRDRLPSYEQYF
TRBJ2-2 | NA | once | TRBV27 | TGTGCCAGCAGTTTATCTCCCCACCGAGCCGGGGAGCTGTTTTTT | CASSLSPHRAGELFF
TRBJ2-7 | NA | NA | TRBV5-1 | TGCGCCAGCAGCCGGGGGTCCAACTACGAGCAGTACTTC | CASSRGSNYEQYF
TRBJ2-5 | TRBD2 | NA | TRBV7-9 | TGTGCCAGCAGCTTTTGGACTAGCGGTGACTTATACCAAGAGACCCAGTACTTC | CASSFWTSGDLYQETQYF
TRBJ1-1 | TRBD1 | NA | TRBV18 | TGTGCCAGCTCACCACGTGACGCGGGACAGGGGGAGTTCGAAACTGAAGCTTTCTTT | CASSPRDAGQGEFETEAFF
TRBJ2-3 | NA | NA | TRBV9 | TGTGCCAGCAGCGAAGGCGCAGGGTACACAGATACGCAGTATTTT | CASSEGAGYTDTQYF
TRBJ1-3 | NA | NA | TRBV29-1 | TGCAGCGTCTGGACAGATTCTGGAAACACCATATATTTT | CSVWTDSGNTIYF
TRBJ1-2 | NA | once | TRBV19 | TGTGCCAGTAGACAGGGTTTCTCCAACTATGGCTACACCTTC | CASRQGFSNYGYTF
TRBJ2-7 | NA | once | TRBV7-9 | TGTGCCAGTGGGAGTACCTACGAGCAGTACTTC | CASGSTYEQYF
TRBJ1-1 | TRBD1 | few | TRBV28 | TGTGCCAGCTCCGGGACAGGGGGCGCCTTGGACACTGAAGCTTTCTTT | CASSGTGGALDTEAFF
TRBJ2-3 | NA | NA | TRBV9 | TGTGCCAGCAGCGTAACAGGGCTTATGGCCACAGATACGCAGTATTTT | CASSVTGLMATDTQYF
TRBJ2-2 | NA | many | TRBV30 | TGTGCCTGGGAAGCAGGGGCCGGGGAGCTGTTTTTT | CAWEAGAGELFF
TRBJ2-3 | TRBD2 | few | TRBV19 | TGTGCCAGTTCCCCTAGCGGACCCCCGAATACGCAGTATTTT | CASSPSGPPNTQYF
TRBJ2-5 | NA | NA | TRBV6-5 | TGTGCCAGCAGTTACTCATGGGGGCAGGAGACCCAGTACTTC | CASSYSWGQETQYF
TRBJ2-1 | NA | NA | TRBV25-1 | TGTGCCAGCACCGGAGAGTGGAATGAGCAGTTCTTC | CASTGEWNEQFF
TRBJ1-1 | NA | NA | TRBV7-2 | TGTGCCAGCAGCACAAGGACCGCGGGGAACACTGAAGCTTTCTTT | CASSTRTAGNTEAFF
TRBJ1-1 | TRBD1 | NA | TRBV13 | TGTGCCAGCAGACCACTTGGACAGGGTTCGGAAGCTTTCTTT | CASRPLGQGSEAFF
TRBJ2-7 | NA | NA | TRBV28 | TGTGCCAGCAGTTGGGCGGGGGCGGGAGAGCAGTACTTC | CASSWAGAGEQYF
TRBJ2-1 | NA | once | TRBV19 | TGTGCCAGTCGGGCGTTATGGGGGGACAATGAGCAGTTCTTC | CASRALWGDNEQFF
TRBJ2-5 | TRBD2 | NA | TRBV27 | TGTGCCAGCAGTTCCCCGTCGGGGGGGAGGGAGACCCAGTACTTC | CASSSPSGGRETQYF
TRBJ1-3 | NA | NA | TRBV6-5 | TGTGCCAGCAGGCTCACAGCCAGGGTCGGAAACACCATATATTTT | CASRLTARVGNTIYF
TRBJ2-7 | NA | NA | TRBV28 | TGTGCCAGCAGTTTCGGCGGCGGCCCCTCCTACGAGCAGTACTTC | CASSFGGGPSYEQYF
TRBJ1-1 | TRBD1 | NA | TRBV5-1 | TGCGCCAGCAGCCCGACAGGGGAGAACACTGAAGCTTTCTTT | CASSPTGENTEAFF
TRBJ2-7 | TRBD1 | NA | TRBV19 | TGTGCCAGTAGTATTCGACAGGGGTCGACCTACGAGCAGTACTTC | CASSIRQGSTYEQYF
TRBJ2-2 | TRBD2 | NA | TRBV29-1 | TGCAGCGCCGGGGTGGCGGGAGCGTCTGTCGGGGAGCTGTTTTTT | CSAGVAGASVGELFF
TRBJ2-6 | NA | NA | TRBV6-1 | TGTGCCAGCAGTGAGTTCCTGGGCGCTCCGGTCGGTGGGGCCAACGTCCTGACTTTC | CASSEFLGAPVGGANVLTF
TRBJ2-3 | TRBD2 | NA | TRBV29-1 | TGCAGCGTTGAACCAGGGACTAGCCCAGATACGCAGTATTTT | CSVEPGTSPDTQYF
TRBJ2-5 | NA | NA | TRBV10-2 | TGCGCCAGCAGTGTTCAGGGGTCGGAGACCCAGTACTTC | CASSVQGSETQYF
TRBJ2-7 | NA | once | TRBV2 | TGTGCCAGCAGGGACCGTGGGAGGCCCTCCTACGAGCAGTACTTC | CASRDRGRPSYEQYF
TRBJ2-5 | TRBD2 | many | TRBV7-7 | TGTGCCAGCAGCAGAAGCCTAGCGGGAGGACTATCACAAGAGACCCAGTACTTC | CASSRSLAGGLSQETQYF
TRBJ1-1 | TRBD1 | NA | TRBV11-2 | TGTGCCAGCAGCCCACAGGGGGTGGGAGCTTTCTTT | CASSPQGVGAFF
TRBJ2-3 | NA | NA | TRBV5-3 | TGTGCCAGAAGCTTGGCCCTTAGCACAGATACGCAGTATTTT | CARSLALSTDTQYF
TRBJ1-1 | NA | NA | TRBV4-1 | TGCGCCAGCAGCCAACAGGCTCTGAGTGGGACTGAAGCTTTCTTT | CASSQQALSGTEAFF
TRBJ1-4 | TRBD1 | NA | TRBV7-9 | TGTGCCAGCACCCCCACAGGGGTTGGTGAAAAACTGTTTTTT | CASTPTGVGEKLFF